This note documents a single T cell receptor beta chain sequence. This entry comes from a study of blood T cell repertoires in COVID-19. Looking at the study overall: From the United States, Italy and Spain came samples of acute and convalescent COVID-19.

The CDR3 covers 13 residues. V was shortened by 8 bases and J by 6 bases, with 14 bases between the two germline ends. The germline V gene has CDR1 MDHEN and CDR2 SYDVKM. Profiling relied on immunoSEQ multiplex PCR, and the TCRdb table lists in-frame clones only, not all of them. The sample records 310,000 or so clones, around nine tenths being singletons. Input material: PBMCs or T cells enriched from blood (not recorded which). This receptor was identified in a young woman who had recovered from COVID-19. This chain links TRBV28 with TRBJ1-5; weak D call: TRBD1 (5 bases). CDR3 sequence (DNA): TGTGCCAGCCAGGCCAGGGTGGGTCAGCCCCAGCATTTT. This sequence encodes CASQARVGQPQHF.